A single sample gave rise to the 18 T cell receptor beta chains below, sequenced in a study of T cells in Graves' hyperthyroidism and ophthalmopathy. RNA transcripts yielded amplified TCR beta CDR3 regions. First-round RT-PCR targeting the TCR CDR3 was performed with the HTBI primer set. TCRdb independently ran MiXCR on the multiplex PCR reads; one entry per CDR3 protein. Of nearly 600,000 distinct CDR3 sequences listed, roughly 14% were seen once; the top ten hold 5% to 7%. Source material: blood. The receptors derive from a woman in her thirties with Graves' hyperthyroidism that later progressed to Graves' ophthalmopathy.

This clonotype was counted between two and nine times. V usage is TRBV6-2 or TRBV6-3 and J usage is TRBJ2-7, with 10 bases matching TRBD1. The CDR3 totals 14 residues. V gave up 8 bases and J gave up 3 bases; unmatched junction bases: 7. Per germline, CDR1 MNHEY and CDR2 SVGEGT. The CDR3 DNA reads as TGTGCCAGCGAGCGGGACAGGGGAGGCTACGAGCAGTACTTC. Protein sequence: CASERDRGGYEQYF.

This clonotype was detected ten times or more. The rearrangement uses TRBV7-3 and TRBJ1-1; TRBD1 aligns across 10 bases. The CDR3 is 17 amino acids. CDR1 is SGHTA and CDR2 is FQGTGA in the germline V gene. With 5 bases clipped from V and 6 bases from J, the junction kept 15 bases outside the gene matches. CDR3 sequence reads: CASSPGQGRTGGAEAFF. CDR3 coding DNA: TGTGCCAGCAGCCCGGGACAGGGGAGAACGGGTGGCGCTGAAGCTTTCTTT.

With regard to this clonotype: The junction differs from germline at one of its ends, possibly a read error. V gene TRBV12-3 or TRBV12-4 combines with J gene TRBJ1-5; D perhaps matches TRBD1 (5 bases). The CDR3 has 14 residues. DNA for the CDR3: TGTGCCGGCAGTCTAGGGCCAGGGATTAAGCCCCAGCATTTT. Protein sequence: CAGSLGPGIKPQHF.

The rearrangement uses TRBV6-5 and TRBJ1-5, with D perhaps matching TRBD1 (5 bases). Per germline, CDR1 MNHEY and CDR2 SVGAGI. The CDR3 has 14 amino acids. V was cut by 2 bases and J by 7 bases, with 12 bases left in between. The CDR3 coding sequence is TGTGCCAGCAGTTACGGGGGTCGAGACCAGCCCCAGCATTTT. Translation gives CASSYGGRDQPQHF.

In its sample, this clonotype was seen a few times. The genes are TRBV28 and TRBJ2-5; either TRBD1 or TRBD2 may supply D (5 bases each). The germline V gene encodes CDR1 MDHEN and CDR2 SYDVKM. This CDR3 comprises 13 residues. V dropped 3 bases and J dropped 4 bases, with 9 bases sitting between them. In DNA form, the CDR3 reads TGTGCCAGCAGTTTGGCAGGGACAGAGACCCAGTACTTC. Its protein is CASSLAGTETQYF.

The V gene is TRBV20-1, the J gene TRBJ2-1; 14 bases fit TRBD2. The V and J ends lost 5 bases and 15 bases, in that order; junction bases with no gene match: 12. Germline loops: CDR1 DFQATT, CDR2 SNEGSKA (reference sequence). The CDR3 has 14 residues. CDR3 DNA: TGCAGTGCTCAACTGGAGGGACTAGCGGGAGTACTGTTCTTC. Translation gives CSAQLEGLAGVLFF.

This clonotype was picked up many times. The chain links TRBV28 to TRBJ2-1; maybe TRBD2 (7 bases). The CDR3 is 15 residues long. V gave up 5 bases and J gave up 1 base, with 12 bases separating them. The germline V gene encodes CDR1 MDHEN and CDR2 SYDVKM. The CDR3 sequence is CASSTAGASYNEQFF. Here the CDR3 DNA reads TGTGCCAGCAGTACCGCGGGGGCTTCCTACAATGAGCAGTTCTTC.

Details on this clonotype: The conserved phenylalanine or tryptophan is not found at the CDR3 terminus, so this likely reflects a read error. The chain is built from TRBV2 and TRBJ1-3; possible D gene TRBD1, 5 bases. The CDR3 runs 16 residues. In germline, CDR1 is SNHLY, CDR2 FYNNEI. V lost 8 bases, J lost 1 base, and 18 bases lay in between. CDR3 in amino acids: CASGADPRGSGNTIYL. The CDR3 DNA reads as TGTGCCAGCGGGGCAGATCCGCGGGGTTCTGGAAACACCATATATCTT.

Turning to this clonotype: A read error may account for a junction end that differs from germline. V and J are TRBV7-7 and TRBJ2-1; a possible D gene is TRBD2 (6 bases). Germline CDR1 SSHAT, CDR2 FNYEAQ (reference sequence). The CDR3 has 15 residues. The CDR3 region is CASSLDSGARNEQFF. The CDR3 DNA sequence: TGTGCTAGCAGCTTAGATAGCGGCGCCCGGAATGAGCAGTTCTTC. The full variable domain, in which reference TRBV7-7 and TRBJ2-1 provide the parts outside the CDR3, is GAGVSQSPRYKVTKRGQDVTLRCDPISSHATLYWYQQALGQGPEFLTYFNYEAQPDKSGLPSDRFSAERPEGSISTLTIQRTEQRDSAMYRCASSLDSGARNEQFFGPGTRLTVL.

This clonotype was observed at least ten times. The CDR3, as DNA: TGTGCCAGCAGCGCCTCAGGGGGCTACACTGAAGCTTTCTTT. Translation gives CASSASGGYTEAFF. The chain carries TRBV7-2 and TRBJ1-1; 8 bases map to TRBD1. The CDR3 length is 14 residues. Germline V lookup: CDR1 SGHTA, CDR2 FQGNSA. The ends lost 5 bases at V and 3 bases at J; junction bases unmatched: 5.

This clonotype was recorded only once. V is TRBV11-2 and J is TRBJ2-4; D may correspond to TRBD1 or TRBD2 (5 bases each). CDR1 is SGHAT, CDR2 FQNNGV, per germline. The CDR3 covers 12 residues. The germline V and J ends were trimmed by 5 bases and 7 bases, with 9 bases remaining between them. CDR3 sequence: CASSRGANIQYF. CDR3 in DNA: TGTGCCAGCAGCCGGGGCGCGAACATTCAGTACTTC.

This clonotype came up many times. The gene calls are TRBV10-3 and TRBJ2-7, with 8 bases identical to TRBD2. This CDR3 region has 17 residues. Germline-derived CDR1 and CDR2 are ENHRY and SYGVKD. The V segment lost 2 bases and the J segment 3 bases; nucleotides outside the gene matches: 12. The DNA for the CDR3 is TGTGCCATCAGTGAGCCTACGCAAAAGCGGGAGTACTACGAGCAGTACTTC. Residues: CAISEPTQKREYYEQYF.

This clonotype has at least ten counts. This chain links TRBV12-3 or TRBV12-4 with TRBJ1-1, with 7 bases aligning to TRBD1. The J segment lost 2 bases and the V segment lost 5 bases, leaving 8 bases of the junction unmatched. The CDR3 has 15 amino acids. The CDR3 sequence is CASSLEWTGNTEAFF. The CDR3 bases are TGTGCCAGCAGTCTTGAATGGACAGGAAACACTGAAGCTTTCTTT.

This clonotype has a count of ten or more. The chain carries TRBV12-3 or TRBV12-4 and TRBJ1-2; no firm D call. This CDR3 comprises 13 residues. V lost 4 bases, J lost 6 bases, and 12 bases lay in between. CDR3 in DNA: TGTGCCAGCAGTTCCCCCCCCTTACATGGCTACACCTTC. Its protein product is CASSSPPLHGYTF.

This clonotype was recorded at least ten times. The chain combines TRBV2 with TRBJ1-1; D not resolved. Germline-derived CDR1 and CDR2 are SNHLY and FYNNEI. This CDR3 contains 13 residues. The ends were cut back, 11 bases at V and 0 bases at J, with 13 bases in the middle. The chain's CDR3 is CARREGMNTEAFF. Written as DNA, the CDR3 is TGTGCCCGAAGGGAAGGGATGAACACTGAAGCTTTCTTT. Using reference TRBV2 and TRBJ1-1 for the parts outside the CDR3, the full variable domain is EPEVTQTPSHQVTQMGQEVILRCVPISNHLYFYWYRQILGQKVEFLVSFYNNEISEKSEIFDDQFSVERPDGSNFTLKIRSTKLEDSAMYFCARREGMNTEAFFGQGTRLTVV.

V usage is TRBV6-9 and J usage is TRBJ2-2; 12 bases align to TRBD2. Germline V CDR1 and CDR2: MNHGY, SVAAGI. With 4 bases clipped from V and 2 bases from J, the junction kept 5 bases outside the gene matches. The CDR3 is made up of 17 amino acids. CDR3 in DNA: TGTGCCAGCAGTTCCGGACTAGCGGGACTTAACACCGGGGAGCTGTTTTTT. This gives the protein CASSSGLAGLNTGELFF.

At least ten counts were recorded for this clonotype. This chain connects TRBV20-1 to TRBJ1-2, with unresolved D. CDR1 and CDR2 (germline): DFQATT, SNEGSKA (reference sequence). With 4 bases removed from V and 1 base from J, the gap between germline ends came to 13 bases. The CDR3 has 14 amino acids. This CDR3 reads CSAIATADNYGYTF. CDR3 DNA: TGCAGTGCTATAGCGACGGCGGATAACTATGGCTACACCTTC.

This chain joins TRBV5-1 and TRBJ2-7; D may be TRBD1 (6 bases). Germline V gene data show CDR1 as SGHRS and CDR2 as YFSETQ. Trimming removed 4 bases at V and 2 bases at J, with 16 bases between. CDR3 length equals 15 residues. The CDR3 DNA reads TGCGCCAGCAGCCGACCCTCAGGGGCGGCCTACGAGCAGTACTTC. The encoded protein is CASSRPSGAAYEQYF.